This TCR beta chain was documented in a study of blood T cell repertoires in COVID-19. Looking at the study overall: Nucleic acid was either cDNA or gDNA, and it came from T cells, B-cell-depleted T cells, or PBMCs.

Enrolled through a virtual design, the participants were between roughly 18 and 95 years of age and came from under 25 US areas. CDR3 length equals 14 residues. The V gene's germline CDR1 is LNHNV and CDR2 YYDKDF (reference sequence). J was trimmed by 11 bases and V by 1 base; bases with no gene match: 8. Assay used: immunoSEQ multiplex PCR; TCRdb lists only in-frame clones, some missing. The table has some 380,000 clones, approximately 85% seen once. Sequenced input: PBMCs or T cells enriched from blood (not recorded which). The chain carries TRBV15 and TRBJ1-3; 7 bases align to TRBD1. This sequence originates from a woman in her thirties or forties with acute COVID-19. In nucleotides, the CDR3 is TGTGCCACCAGCAGAGGCCGGGACAGACCTTCCATATATTTT. This codes for CATSRGRDRPSIYF.